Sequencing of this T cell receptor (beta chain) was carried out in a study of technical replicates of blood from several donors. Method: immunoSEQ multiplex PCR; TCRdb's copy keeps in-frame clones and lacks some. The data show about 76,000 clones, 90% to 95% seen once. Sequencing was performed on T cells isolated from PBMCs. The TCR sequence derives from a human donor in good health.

The CDR3 DNA reads TGTGCCAGCAGTTTGCAGGGTTACGAGCAGTACTTC. Amino acids: CASSLQGYEQYF. This chain uses TRBV27 with TRBJ2-7; the D gene is possibly TRBD1 (5 bases). The germline V and J ends were trimmed by 3 bases and 4 bases, with 7 bases remaining between them. The CDR3 spans 12 residues. Per germline, CDR1 MNHEY and CDR2 SMNVEV (reference sequence).